The 32 T cell receptor beta chains below all came from one sample that was sequenced in a study of shared clonotypes between healthy human individuals. Sequenced by immunoSEQ multiplex PCR; TCRdb stores in-frame clones only, minus some. The sample comprises about 1 million clones, approximately 72% of which are singletons, and about 1.5% rests with the top ten. Sequencing was done on a sample of memory CD4+ T cells sorted from blood. As to subset: CD45RA-negative fraction. The receptors here all came from a man between 18 and 29 years old in good health.

The CDR3 loop is CASSLGGDTTQYF. The CDR3 DNA reads as TGTGCCAGCAGCTTGGGTGGGGATACAACGCAGTATTTT. This rearrangement joins TRBV5-6 to TRBJ2-3; D unresolved. V lost 0 bases, J lost 9 bases, and 11 bases lay in between. The V gene's germline CDR1 is SGHDT and CDR2 YYEEEE. The CDR3 is 13 amino acids.

V usage is TRBV10-1 and J usage is TRBJ1-1, with a tentative D call TRBD1 (5 bases). The CDR3 runs 15 residues. The ends were cut back, 5 bases at V and 8 bases at J, with 21 bases in the middle. Germline V gene lookup returns CDR1 WNHNN and CDR2 SYGVQD (reference sequence). CDR3 nucleotide sequence: TGCGCCAGCAGTAGTGCCGGGACTCGATCATCGGAAGCTTTCTTT. Protein: CASSSAGTRSSEAFF.

This clone has more than one count but fewer than ten. This sequence joins TRBV30 and TRBJ1-1; TRBD1 matches at 7 bases. V lost 4 bases to trimming and J lost 0 bases; unmatched junction nucleotides: 5. This CDR3 comprises 14 residues. Germline V gene data show CDR1 as GTSNPN and CDR2 as SVGIG (reference sequence). CDR3 amino acids: CAWNGQAMNTEAFF. DNA for the CDR3: TGTGCCTGGAATGGACAGGCCATGAACACTGAAGCTTTCTTT.

The chain combines TRBV2 with TRBJ1-1; D is possibly TRBD1 (6 bases). With 6 bases removed from V and 1 base from J, the gap between germline ends came to 12 bases. The CDR3 has 14 residues. In germline, CDR1 is SNHLY, CDR2 FYNNEI. This CDR3 is CASSVSQGNTEAFF. CDR3 in DNA: TGTGCCAGCAGCGTTTCACAGGGGAACACTGAAGCTTTCTTT.

The CDR3: CASSPRQGGWSPLHF. CDR3 coding DNA: TGTGCCAGTAGTCCAAGACAGGGAGGGTGGTCACCCCTCCACTTT. J is TRBJ1-6 and V is TRBV19; 7 nucleotides line up with TRBD1. Germline V CDR1 and CDR2: LNHDA, SQIVND (reference sequence). The J segment lost 10 bases and the V segment lost 5 bases, leaving 11 bases of the junction unmatched. The CDR3 consists of 15 residues.

The chain has TRBV19 and TRBJ1-1; weak D call: TRBD1 (6 bases). This CDR3 has 13 residues. Trimming took off 7 bases at V and 8 bases at J, with 17 bases between the two ends. Germline CDR1 reads LNHDA; CDR2 reads SQIVND (reference sequence). The CDR3 spells CASTTLDRKEAFF. CDR3 DNA: TGTGCCAGTACCACTCTAGACAGGAAAGAAGCTTTCTTT.

The chain couples TRBV7-2 to TRBJ2-7, with 8 bases lining up with TRBD1. The V segment lost 5 bases and the J segment 2 bases; nucleotides outside the gene matches: 5. CDR1 is SGHTA, CDR2 FQGNSA, per germline. This CDR3 is built from 14 residues. The CDR3, as DNA: TGTGCCAGCAGCAAAGGGACAGGCCCCTACGAGCAGTACTTC. Protein product: CASSKGTGPYEQYF.

The chain recombines TRBV5-1 with TRBJ2-2; 14 bases fit TRBD2. The ends lost 3 bases at V and 4 bases at J; junction bases unmatched: 5. The CDR3 has 17 amino acids. Germline V gene data show CDR1 as SGHRS and CDR2 as YFSETQ. The CDR3 DNA reads TGCGCCAGCAGCTCGGGACTAGCGGGGGATAGCACCGGGGAGCTGTTTTTT. Its translation: CASSSGLAGDSTGELFF.

The table lists this clone with a count of one. The gene calls are TRBV2 and TRBJ2-6; D not certain. Trimming removed 4 bases at V and 4 bases at J, with 8 bases between. The germline gives CDR1 SNHLY, CDR2 FYNNEI. The CDR3 is 14 amino acids. In DNA form, the CDR3 reads TGTGCCAGCAGTGGGCAGAAAGGGGCCAACGTCCTGACTTTC. This codes for CASSGQKGANVLTF.

The chain combines TRBV19 with TRBJ2-1; D not resolved. The length of the CDR3 is 13 residues. Germline CDR1 is LNHDA and CDR2 is SQIVND (reference sequence). Trimming took 6 bases from V and 6 from J, leaving 12 bases between them. The CDR3 DNA reads as TGTGCCAGTAGGGCGGCAGGCGGCAATGAGCAGTTCTTC. Amino acids: CASRAAGGNEQFF.

The J gene is TRBJ2-1, the V gene TRBV4-1, with TRBD2 matching 7 bases. The V gene's germline CDR1 is MGHRA and CDR2 YSYEKL. This CDR3 is 18 amino acids long. Trimming took 2 bases from V and 0 from J; bases not matched to a gene: 10. CDR3 amino acids: CASSQYGSGFSSYNEQFF. The CDR3 coding sequence is TGCGCCAGCAGCCAATACGGTAGCGGGTTTAGCTCCTACAATGAGCAGTTCTTC.

As concerns this clone: A much bigger clone sits one base away, suggesting this may be a read error. Additional DNA sequences in this sample encode the identical CDR3. The chain has TRBV28 and TRBJ1-1, with TRBD1 as a possible D gene (5 bases). The CDR3 runs to 16 residues. Germline V CDR1 and CDR2: MDHEN, SYDVKM. The CDR3 region has the DNA TGTGCCAGCAGGGCCGGGGCAGCAGTCTCGAACACTGAGGCTTTCTTT. This codes for CASRAGAAVSNTEAFF.

This clone is a singleton in its sample. V is TRBV28 and J is TRBJ1-2; D is possibly TRBD1 (5 bases). From germline, CDR1 is MDHEN and CDR2 SYDVKM. The length of the CDR3 is 18 residues. The V gene lost 5 bases and the J gene lost 1 base, with 23 bases spanning the gap. CDR3 loop: CASSEKVRGSGYNYGYTF. As DNA, the CDR3 is TGTGCCAGCAGTGAAAAGGTTCGGGGCAGCGGATATAACTATGGCTACACCTTC.

The count of this clone is one. The rearrangement links TRBV6-5 to TRBJ2-7; the D is unclear. Per the germline V gene, CDR1 is MNHEY and CDR2 is SVGAGI. The germline V and J ends were trimmed by 8 bases and 3 bases, with 5 bases remaining between them. The CDR3 totals 10 residues. CDR3 in amino acids: CASEDYEQYF. CDR3 DNA sequence: TGTGCCAGCGAGGACTACGAGCAGTACTTC.

This chain joins TRBV27 and TRBJ1-5; D is perhaps TRBD1 (6 bases). Germline V gene sequence: CDR1 MNHEY, CDR2 SMNVEV (reference sequence). V was cut by 2 bases and J by 6 bases, with 23 bases left in between. The CDR3 has 18 residues. CDR3 loop: CASSLRFGRGSGAQPQHF. DNA for the CDR3: TGTGCCAGCAGTTTACGTTTTGGTCGTGGGTCAGGGGCTCAGCCCCAGCATTTT.

Notes on this clone: Mismatch with germline at one junction end may stem from a read error. This sequence joins TRBV11-2 and TRBJ1-1, with D unresolved. There are 13 residues in the CDR3. Germline V gene data show CDR1 as SGHAT and CDR2 as FQNNGV. Here the CDR3 reads CASSVGRVRFWLF. The CDR3 nucleotides read TGTGCCAGCAGCGTTGGGAGGGTACGGTTCTGGCTCTTT.

The gene calls are TRBV30 and TRBJ2-3, with 14 bases matching TRBD2. V gave up 2 bases and J gave up 2 bases; unmatched junction bases: 3. This CDR3 is 16 amino acids long. Germline V lookup: CDR1 GTSNPN, CDR2 SVGIG (reference sequence). The CDR3, as DNA: TGTGCCTGGAGTCGGACTAGCGGGAGGCCCACAGATACGCAGTATTTT. As protein: CAWSRTSGRPTDTQYF. The full variable domain, with the rest looked up from reference TRBV30 and TRBJ2-3, is SQTIHQWPATLVQPVGSPLSLECTVEGTSNPNLYWYRQAAGRGLQLLFYSVGIGQISSEVPQNLSASRPQDRQFILSSKKLLLSDSGFYLCAWSRTSGRPTDTQYFGPGTRLTVL.

The chain employs TRBV30 and TRBJ2-1, with D perhaps TRBD2 (6 bases). This CDR3 spans 13 amino acids. Trimming removed 5 bases from V and 8 bases from J, with 16 bases in between. The germline gives CDR1 GTSNPN, CDR2 SVGIG (reference sequence). DNA for the CDR3: TGTGCCTGGGAAGTGGGGCTAGCGTATGAGCAGTTCTTC. This sequence encodes CAWEVGLAYEQFF.

The rearrangement links TRBV10-3 to TRBJ2-6; D unresolved. Germline CDR1 ENHRY, CDR2 SYGVKD. This CDR3 is built from 16 residues. Trimming shortened V by 6 bases and J by 0 bases, and 12 bases separated the two germline ends. The CDR3 nucleotides are TGTGCCATCAGCCCCCCGCATGGCTCTGGGGCCAACGTCCTGACTTTC. Its protein product is CAISPPHGSGANVLTF.

This clone was observed at least ten times. The chain is built from TRBV6-1 and TRBJ2-7; D gene uncertain. Trimming removed 1 base at V and 1 base at J, with 11 bases between. The CDR3 contains 15 residues. The germline CDR1 and CDR2 sequences are MNHNS and SASEGT. The CDR3 DNA reads as TGTGCCAGCAGTGAAGGCCTGGCAGTTTCCTACGAGCAGTACTTC. Translating gives CASSEGLAVSYEQYF.

This chain joins TRBV29-1 and TRBJ2-3, with TRBD2 matching 11 bases. CDR1 is SQVTM, CDR2 ANQGSEA, per germline. The CDR3 has 19 residues. V lost 3 bases, J lost 1 base, and 15 bases stayed unmatched. In DNA form, the CDR3 reads TGCAGCGTTGACCTGAGTCCGACTAGCGGGGTGGGGGGCACAGATACGCAGTATTTT. It codes for CSVDLSPTSGVGGTDTQYF.

V and J are TRBV7-2 and TRBJ1-5; unclear D gene. This CDR3 is built from 14 residues. CDR1 and CDR2 from the germline V gene are SGHTA and FQGNSA. V was trimmed by 5 bases and J by 0 bases, leaving 8 bases between them. CDR3 loop: CASSPQDSNQPQHF. CDR3 coding DNA: TGTGCCAGCAGCCCGCAGGATAGCAATCAGCCCCAGCATTTT.

This chain joins TRBV5-8 and TRBJ2-7; D uncertain. Trimming took 5 bases from V and 2 from J, leaving 2 bases between them. This CDR3 is built from 10 residues. Germline V gene sequence: CDR1 SGHTS, CDR2 YDEGEE. CDR3 in DNA: TGTGCCAGCAGGCCCTACGAGCAGTACTTC. It yields the protein CASRPYEQYF.

Note on this clone: Other DNA sequences in the sample encode the same CDR3. This chain uses TRBV10-3 with TRBJ1-4; maybe TRBD1 (5 bases). The germline gives CDR1 ENHRY, CDR2 SYGVKD. The CDR3 runs 13 residues. The V gene lost 6 bases and the J gene lost 5 bases, with 10 bases spanning the gap. The CDR3 region is CAIRGTENEKLFF. The CDR3 DNA sequence: TGTGCCATCAGGGGGACGGAGAATGAAAAACTGTTTTTT.

The rearrangement joins TRBV18 to TRBJ2-7, with D perhaps matching TRBD2 (7 bases). Trimming stripped 2 bases from V and 3 bases from J, with 17 bases between. Germline V gene sequence: CDR1 KGHSH, CDR2 LQKENI. CDR3 size: 16 residues. The CDR3 here is CASSPWGGGANYEQYF. As DNA, the CDR3 is TGTGCCAGCTCACCATGGGGAGGGGGAGCCAACTACGAGCAGTACTTC.

A few counts support this clone. The chain couples TRBV29-1 to TRBJ2-7, with D tentatively TRBD2 (5 bases). V lost 6 bases and J 3 bases, leaving 18 bases between the germline ends. Germline assignment: CDR1 SQVTM and CDR2 ANQGSEA. The CDR3 has 14 residues. The CDR3 sequence: CSVRKDFGIYEQYF. Written as DNA, the CDR3 is TGCAGCGTCCGGAAGGACTTTGGGATCTACGAGCAGTACTTC.

The gene calls are TRBV30 and TRBJ1-2, with unresolved D. Germline V gene data show CDR1 as GTSNPN and CDR2 as SVGIG (reference sequence). CDR3 length equals 11 residues. Trimming cost V 1 base and J 7 bases, with 7 bases left between them. The CDR3 DNA follows: TGTGCCTGGAGTGCGAGGGTTGGCTACACCTTC. Translating it yields CAWSARVGYTF.

On this clone itself: Since a much larger clone is just one base distant, this may be a read error. J is TRBJ2-6 and V is TRBV9; D unclear. Germline assignment: CDR1 SGDLS and CDR2 YYNGEE. CDR3 length: 14 residues. V was pared by 3 bases and J by 0 bases, with 4 bases between. The CDR3 here is CASSAYSGANVLTF. In DNA, the CDR3 is TGTGCCAGCAGCGCCTACTCTGGGGCCAACGTCCTGACTTTC.

The V and J genes are TRBV7-9 and TRBJ2-3; D perhaps matches TRBD2 (7 bases). The germline V gene has CDR1 SEHNR and CDR2 FQNEAQ (reference sequence). V shed 5 bases and J shed 1 base, with 16 bases lying between them. The CDR3 totals 16 residues. This chain's CDR3 is CASSPRGGAGTDTQYF. Written as DNA, the CDR3 is TGTGCCAGCAGCCCGAGAGGGGGGGCTGGCACAGATACGCAGTATTTT.

J is TRBJ1-1 and V is TRBV5-4; D is possibly TRBD1 (5 bases). The germline V gene encodes CDR1 SGHNT and CDR2 YYREEE (reference sequence). Trimming pared 6 bases from V and 0 bases from J, leaving 15 bases between. The CDR3 covers 15 residues. The CDR3 loop is CASTLRGGVNTEAFF. DNA of the CDR3: TGTGCCAGCACCCTAAGAGGAGGGGTGAACACTGAAGCTTTCTTT.

The chain recombines TRBV18 with TRBJ2-7, with 11 bases matching TRBD1. Germline V gives CDR1 KGHSH, CDR2 LQKENI. The V gene end was trimmed by 3 bases and the J gene end by 6 bases; junction bases not matched to a gene: 4. CDR3 size: 14 residues. CDR3 residues: CASSPDRGRSEQYF. As DNA, the CDR3 is TGTGCCAGCTCACCGGACAGGGGGCGGTCCGAGCAGTACTTC.

The chain couples TRBV5-1 to TRBJ2-2; 13 bases line up with TRBD2. Germline assignment: CDR1 SGHRS and CDR2 YFSETQ. V dropped 4 bases and J dropped 1; count of bases not matched to a gene: 7. This CDR3 is 18 amino acids long. This chain's CDR3 is CASSPSRTSGGNTGELFF. The CDR3 bases are TGCGCCAGCAGCCCGAGCCGGACTAGCGGGGGGAACACCGGGGAGCTGTTTTTT.